This T cell receptor (beta chain) was captured by sequencing in a study of cytomegalovirus exposure and HLA in healthy donors. General study results and limits: HLA allele associations emerged for roughly 17,000 TCR beta sequences in a later analysis, at 0.05 false discovery rate.

PCR used 60 Vbeta primers and 13 Jbeta primers. The protocol was immunoSEQ multiplex PCR, while the TCRdb copy is restricted to in-frame clones and leaves out a portion. The sample records 50,000 to 60,000 clones, more than 60% being singletons. V was pared by 6 bases and J by 6 bases, with 11 bases between. The germline CDR1 and CDR2 sequences are MDHEN and SYDVKM. This CDR3 is built from 12 residues. As regards this clone: Its target is not known.

The chain employs TRBV28 and TRBJ1-2, with D maybe TRBD1 (5 bases). Sequencing was performed on PBMCs. This sequence was found in a middle-aged woman in good health and CMV-seropositive. The CDR3 DNA reads as TGTGCCAGCAGCCCAGGGTACCATGGCTACACCTTC. This gives the protein CASSPGYHGYTF.